Below are 32 T cell receptor beta chains sequenced from a single sample in a study of cytomegalovirus exposure and HLA in healthy donors. Clones were read by immunoSEQ multiplex PCR, and TCRdb kept only the in-frame ones, dropping some. Among about 84,000 clones listed, approximately 90% were seen once. The sample taken for sequencing was PBMCs. The source of these receptors is a man aged 25 to 40 in good health and CMV-seronegative.

This chain connects TRBV19 to TRBJ2-3; a possible D gene is TRBD2 (6 bases). CDR1 is LNHDA, CDR2 SQIVND, per germline (reference sequence). V was cut by 4 bases and J by 0 bases, with 14 bases left in between. The CDR3 consists of 16 residues. The CDR3 is CASSNYLATSTDTQYF. The CDR3 bases are TGTGCCAGTAGTAACTATCTAGCGACAAGCACAGATACGCAGTATTTT.

The rearrangement joins TRBV28 to TRBJ2-7; 7 nucleotides agree with TRBD2. CDR3 size: 15 residues. The germline CDR1 and CDR2 sequences are MDHEN and SYDVKM. The V segment lost 5 bases and the J segment 7 bases; nucleotides outside the gene matches: 14. In DNA form, the CDR3 reads TGTGCCAGCAGTCTATCAGCGGGATCCCATCTAGAGCAGTACTTC. This encodes CASSLSAGSHLEQYF.

CDR3 amino acids: CASSLGRFEQFF. The CDR3 coding sequence is TGCGCCAGCAGCTTGGGTCGGTTTGAGCAGTTCTTC. This chain joins TRBV5-1 and TRBJ2-1; D is ambiguous. The ends were cut back, 0 bases at V and 9 bases at J, with 7 bases in the middle. This CDR3 region has 12 residues. Germline values: CDR1 SGHRS, CDR2 YFSETQ.

Only one count was recorded for this clone. The V call is TRBV2, the J call TRBJ1-4; D perhaps matches TRBD1 (5 bases). The CDR3 runs to 14 residues. Germline CDR1 is SNHLY and CDR2 is FYNNEI. The V and J ends lost 7 bases and 7 bases respectively, with 16 bases between them. The CDR3 sequence: CASTQGTMREKLFF. The CDR3 DNA sequence: TGTGCCAGCACCCAGGGAACCATGCGTGAAAAACTGTTTTTT.

The V and J genes are TRBV5-1 and TRBJ1-1, with 9 bases that match TRBD1. Trimming cost V 0 bases and J 4 bases; bases outside gene matches: 7. The CDR3 contains 16 residues. In germline, CDR1 is SGHRS, CDR2 YFSETQ. This chain's CDR3 is CASSLAGTGRSTEAFF. As DNA, the CDR3 is TGCGCCAGCAGCTTGGCCGGGACAGGGAGGTCCACTGAAGCTTTCTTT.

DNA of the CDR3: TGTGCCAGTAGTGTTCTAGCGGGAGATGGGGTGACGGAGCAGTTCTTC. This gives the protein CASSVLAGDGVTEQFF. The V gene is TRBV19, the J gene TRBJ2-1; 10 nucleotides match TRBD2. There are 16 residues in the CDR3. The J segment lost 10 bases and the V segment lost 5 bases, leaving 14 bases of the junction unmatched. Germline loops: CDR1 LNHDA, CDR2 SQIVND (reference sequence).

This clone has just one count. V and J are TRBV5-1 and TRBJ1-1; no clear D gene. There are 14 residues in the CDR3. Deletions cut 0 bases from V and 1 base from J, with 7 bases between. Per the germline V gene, CDR1 is SGHRS and CDR2 is YFSETQ. CDR3 sequence reads: CASSLARQNTEAFF. Written as DNA, the CDR3 is TGCGCCAGCAGCTTGGCCAGGCAGAACACTGAAGCTTTCTTT.

A few counts support this clone. The chain combines TRBV28 with TRBJ2-1; D possibly corresponds to TRBD1 (8 bases). This CDR3 comprises 17 residues. Germline CDR1 and CDR2: MDHEN and SYDVKM. V lost 5 bases and J 5 bases, leaving 22 bases between the germline ends. This CDR3 is CASSRQGLIGGDNEQFF. CDR3 coding DNA: TGTGCCAGCAGTCGACAGGGGTTGATTGGGGGGGACAATGAGCAGTTCTTC.

CDR3 in amino acids: CASSSGGGGGETQYF. The DNA for the CDR3 is TGTGCCAGCAGTAGCGGGGGTGGTGGTGGGGAGACCCAGTACTTC. The chain is built from TRBV2 and TRBJ2-5; 8 nucleotides align to TRBD2. Trimming cost V 5 bases and J 5 bases; bases outside gene matches: 10. The CDR3 extends over 15 amino acids. Germline loops: CDR1 SNHLY, CDR2 FYNNEI.

This chain links TRBV28 with TRBJ1-5; TRBD1 agrees at 7 bases. J gave up 1 base and V 3 bases, and 15 bases lay outside the gene matches. The CDR3 spans 19 residues. CDR1 MDHEN and CDR2 SYDVKM come from the germline V gene. Here the CDR3 reads CASSFGLRGRTTSNQPQHF. In DNA, the CDR3 is TGTGCCAGCAGTTTCGGTCTGAGGGGGCGTACGACAAGCAATCAGCCCCAGCATTTT. The complete variable domain, with remaining parts taken from reference TRBV28 and TRBJ1-5, reads DVKVTQSSRYLVKRTGEKVFLECVQDMDHENMFWYRQDPGLGLRLIYFSYDVKMKEKGDIPEGYSVSREKKERFSLILESASTNQTSMYLCASSFGLRGRTTSNQPQHFGDGTRLSIL.

The chain recombines TRBV19 with TRBJ1-1; D remains ambiguous. Germline V gene sequence: CDR1 LNHDA, CDR2 SQIVND (reference sequence). There are 13 residues in the CDR3. V was pared by 4 bases and J by 0 bases, with 6 bases between. The CDR3 coding sequence is TGTGCCAGTAGTAGTACAGTGAACACTGAAGCTTTCTTT. It codes for CASSSTVNTEAFF.

This clone has just one count. The chain has TRBV18 and TRBJ2-5; D perhaps matches TRBD2 (6 bases). The germline gives CDR1 KGHSH, CDR2 LQKENI. The CDR3 length is 15 residues. Trimming pared 1 base from V and 3 bases from J, leaving 12 bases between. Here the CDR3 reads CASSPRGKEEETQYF. CDR3 sequence (DNA): TGTGCCAGCTCACCACGCGGGAAGGAGGAAGAGACCCAGTACTTC.

This chain links TRBV18 with TRBJ1-3, with D uncertain. V gave up 1 base and J gave up 1 base, with 11 bases separating them. This CDR3 has 16 amino acids. Germline V gene data show CDR1 as KGHSH and CDR2 as LQKENI. The CDR3 here is CASSPRLSDSGNTIYF. CDR3 DNA: TGTGCCAGCTCACCACGTCTTTCAGATTCTGGAAACACCATATATTTT. The variable domain in full, with the rest retrieved from reference TRBV18 and TRBJ1-3, is NAGVMQNPRHLVRRRGQEARLRCSPMKGHSHVYWYRQLPEEGLKFMVYLQKENIIDESGMPKERFSAEFPKEGPSILRIQQVVRGDSAAYFCASSPRLSDSGNTIYFGEGSWLTVV.

The V gene is TRBV7-9, the J gene TRBJ1-2, with D tentatively TRBD1 (5 bases). V lost 4 bases and J lost 5, with 17 bases in between. Germline V gene sequence: CDR1 SEHNR, CDR2 FQNEAQ (reference sequence). This CDR3 is 15 amino acids long. Here the CDR3 reads CASSSSGGGLYGYTF. The CDR3 DNA reads as TGTGCCAGCAGCTCCTCGGGGGGAGGGCTTTATGGCTACACCTTC.

This clone was seen a handful of times. The chain uses TRBV6-4 and TRBJ2-2, with 10 bases lining up with TRBD2. There are 15 residues in the CDR3. The germline V gene has CDR1 MRHNA and CDR2 SNTAGT. Germline trimming cut 3 bases from V and 3 bases from J; bases unmatched to any gene: 1. The CDR3: CASSEAGGDTGELFF. DNA of the CDR3: TGTGCCAGCAGTGAAGCGGGAGGGGACACCGGGGAGCTGTTTTTT.

The rearrangement uses TRBV6-1 and TRBJ2-3; perhaps TRBD1 as D (6 bases). Trimming removed 1 base at V and 1 base at J, with 15 bases between. Per germline, CDR1 MNHNS and CDR2 SASEGT. The CDR3 spans 17 residues. Here the CDR3 DNA reads TGTGCCAGCAGTGAAGAGGCCGGGTCAGGGGGCACAGATACGCAGTATTTT. This sequence encodes CASSEEAGSGGTDTQYF.

CDR3 bases: TGTGCCAGCAGCGTAGTACAGGGGCAGGATAAAGCTTTCTTT. As protein: CASSVVQGQDKAFF. The V gene is TRBV9, the J gene TRBJ1-1; the match to TRBD1 covers 7 bases. CDR3 length equals 14 residues. From germline, CDR1 is SGDLS and CDR2 YYNGEE. Unmatched junction bases numbered 8, after V lost 0 bases and J lost 9 bases.

J is TRBJ1-3 and V is TRBV4-2; D remains unclear. The CDR3 length is 16 residues. With 4 bases removed from V and 0 bases from J, the gap between germline ends came to 13 bases. The germline V gene encodes CDR1 LGHNA and CDR2 YNFKEQ. CDR3 coding DNA: TGTGCCAGCAGCCCACGGACGGGAGCCTCTGGAAACACCATATATTTT. This gives the protein CASSPRTGASGNTIYF.

The chain has TRBV28 and TRBJ1-1, with 8 nucleotides matching TRBD1. V lost 6 bases and J lost 7; bases outside the gene matches: 13. The CDR3 consists of 15 residues. Germline loops: CDR1 MDHEN, CDR2 SYDVKM. The CDR3 DNA reads as TGTGCCAGCAGCTCCGCCCCAGGGGGCCCCTATGAAGCTTTCTTT. Its protein is CASSSAPGGPYEAFF.

J is TRBJ1-4 and V is TRBV4-1; TRBD1 matches 9 bases. The CDR3 is 14 amino acids. Germline CDR1 and CDR2: MGHRA and YSYEKL. The V segment lost 2 bases and the J segment 10 bases; nucleotides outside the gene matches: 5. The CDR3 protein is CASSQPGQGGKLFF. CDR3 in DNA: TGCGCCAGCAGCCAACCGGGACAGGGTGGAAAACTGTTTTTT.

This chain links TRBV27 with TRBJ1-2; possible D gene TRBD1, 6 bases. Trimming stripped 5 bases from V and 2 bases from J, with 12 bases between. Germline V gene sequence: CDR1 MNHEY, CDR2 SMNVEV (reference sequence). The CDR3 runs to 14 residues. CDR3 DNA: TGTGCCAGCAGTCCCTACACAGGGAACTATGGCTACACCTTC. Translated, it gives CASSPYTGNYGYTF.

The CDR3 nucleotides are TGCAGTGCTATGGCCAATCAGCCCCAGCATTTT. Translating gives CSAMANQPQHF. The chain carries TRBV20-1 and TRBJ1-5; D call uncertain. This CDR3 has 11 amino acids. Trimming pared 4 bases from V and 3 bases from J, leaving 4 bases between. The germline V gene has CDR1 DFQATT and CDR2 SNEGSKA (reference sequence).

This clone was found once. The chain employs TRBV10-3 and TRBJ1-5; 8 positions agree with TRBD1. The CDR3 contains 15 residues. Germline CDR1 is ENHRY and CDR2 is SYGVKD. The V gene end was trimmed by 5 bases and the J gene end by 3 bases; junction bases not matched to a gene: 6. The CDR3 region has the DNA TGTGCCATCAGTCCGGGACAGGAAAACAATCAGCCCCAGCATTTT. This codes for CAISPGQENNQPQHF.

This clone has only a few counts. This rearrangement joins TRBV10-2 to TRBJ1-5; D gene ambiguous. V lost 0 bases and J lost 3, with 6 bases in between. The CDR3 is 14 residues long. Germline CDR1 reads WSHSY; CDR2 reads SAAADI. Here the CDR3 DNA reads TGCGCCAGCAGTGAGTCGAGCCCCAATCAGCCCCAGCATTTT. Translation: CASSESSPNQPQHF.

The chain links TRBV5-6 to TRBJ2-7; no clear D. This CDR3 is built from 11 residues. The V gene's germline CDR1 is SGHDT and CDR2 YYEEEE. The V and J ends lost 3 bases and 2 bases respectively, with 3 bases between them. The CDR3 nucleotides are TGTGCCAGCAGCTCTACCTACGAGCAGTACTTC. Translation gives CASSSTYEQYF.

The chain links TRBV6-1 to TRBJ1-6, with 8 positions matching TRBD1. The V and J ends lost 1 base and 10 bases, in that order; junction bases with no gene match: 12. CDR1 and CDR2 from the germline V gene are MNHNS and SASEGT. CDR3 size: 17 residues. The CDR3, as DNA: TGTGCCAGCAGTGAAGGGGGCTCAGGCAGGGGGCTATCACCCCTCCACTTT. Amino acid sequence: CASSEGGSGRGLSPLHF.

The chain uses TRBV6-1 and TRBJ2-1, with D perhaps matching TRBD1 (5 bases). The CDR3 runs to 17 residues. Trimming took 2 bases from V and 5 from J, leaving 19 bases between them. The germline V gene has CDR1 MNHNS and CDR2 SASEGT. This CDR3 reads CASSEPARGQNHNEQFF. CDR3 bases: TGTGCCAGCAGTGAACCTGCAAGGGGTCAAAATCACAATGAGCAGTTCTTC.

This chain connects TRBV5-1 to TRBJ2-3; 9 positions match TRBD2. CDR3 length equals 16 residues. V was pared by 4 bases and J by 2 bases, with 8 bases of the junction left unmatched. CDR1 and CDR2 (germline): SGHRS, YFSETQ. CDR3 sequence reads: CASSGRLADHTDTQYF. For the CDR3, the DNA is TGCGCCAGCAGCGGCAGACTAGCGGACCACACAGATACGCAGTATTTT.

V usage is TRBV6-1 and J usage is TRBJ1-5; D might be TRBD1 (5 bases). The CDR3 contains 15 residues. Trimming cost V 2 bases and J 0 bases, with 8 bases left between them. Germline V CDR1 and CDR2: MNHNS, SASEGT. The CDR3 loop reads CASSESGYSNQPQHF. For the CDR3, the DNA is TGTGCCAGCAGTGAATCAGGGTATAGCAATCAGCCCCAGCATTTT.

Only one count was recorded for this clone. This chain uses TRBV7-9 with TRBJ2-7; weak D call: TRBD2 (5 bases). Germline CDR1 is SEHNR and CDR2 is FQNEAQ (reference sequence). The V and J ends lost 4 bases and 1 base respectively, with 17 bases between them. This CDR3 comprises 16 residues. CDR3 sequence reads: CASSYPRGGTSYEQYF. The CDR3 region has the DNA TGTGCCAGCAGCTATCCTCGTGGAGGCACTTCCTACGAGCAGTACTTC.

V gene TRBV28 combines with J gene TRBJ1-4; D unresolved. CDR3 size: 16 residues. V was cut by 5 bases and J by 1 base, with 14 bases left in between. CDR1 is MDHEN, CDR2 SYDVKM, per germline. The CDR3 nucleotides are TGTGCCAGCAGTCTTAACCCCCCCGGAACTAATGAAAAACTGTTTTTT. The encoded protein is CASSLNPPGTNEKLFF.

The gene calls are TRBV27 and TRBJ1-5; maybe TRBD1 (5 bases). CDR1 MNHEY and CDR2 SMNVEV come from the germline V gene (reference sequence). This CDR3 is built from 13 residues. V was pared by 6 bases and J by 9 bases, with 15 bases between. The CDR3 region has the DNA TGTGCCAGCAGAGGGGATAGGGGAGGGCCCCAGCATTTT. Protein: CASRGDRGGPQHF.